This TCR beta chain was recorded in a study of early T cells in non-severe SARS-CoV-2 infection. Unique molecular identifier tags were affixed to discrete cDNA molecules. TCRdb reprocessed the 5' RACE reads with MiXCR, giving one entry per CDR3 protein. The sample lists about 32,000 distinct CDR3 sequences, approximately 10% seen once, with less than 15% in the top ten. CDR3 length: 12 residues. CDR1 is SQVTM and CDR2 is ANQGSEA in the germline V gene. V was pared by 8 bases and J by 5 bases, with 15 bases between. Source material: whole blood. The chain joins TRBV29-1 to TRBJ2-5; D perhaps matches TRBD2 (7 bases). This clonotype originated in an adult who was a healthcare worker with PCR-confirmed SARS-CoV-2 infection or an uninfected control (not recorded which). The CDR3 here is CSIGGAQETQYF. Written as DNA, the CDR3 is TGCAGCATAGGGGGGGCCCAGGAGACCCAGTACTTC. Full variable domain (outside the CDR3, taken from reference TRBV29-1 and TRBJ2-5): SAVISQKPSRDICQRGTSLTIQCQVDSQVTMMFWYRQQPGQSLTLIATANQGSEATYESGFVIDKFPISRPNLTFSTLTVSNMSPEDSSIYLCSIGGAQETQYFGPGTRLLVL.